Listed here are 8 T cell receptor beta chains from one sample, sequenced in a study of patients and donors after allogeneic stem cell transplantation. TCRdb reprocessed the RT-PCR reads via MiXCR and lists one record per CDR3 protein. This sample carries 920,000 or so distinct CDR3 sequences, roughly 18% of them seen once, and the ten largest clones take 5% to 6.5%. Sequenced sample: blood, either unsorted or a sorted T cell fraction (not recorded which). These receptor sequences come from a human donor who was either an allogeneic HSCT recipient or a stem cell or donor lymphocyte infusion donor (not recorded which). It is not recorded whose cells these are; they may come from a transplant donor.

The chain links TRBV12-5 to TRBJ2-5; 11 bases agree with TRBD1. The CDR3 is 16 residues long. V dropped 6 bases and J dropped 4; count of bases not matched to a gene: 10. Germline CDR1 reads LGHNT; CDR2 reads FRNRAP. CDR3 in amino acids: CASGLGQGASGETQYF. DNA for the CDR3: TGTGCTAGTGGCCTCGGACAGGGGGCTTCGGGAGAGACCCAGTACTTC.

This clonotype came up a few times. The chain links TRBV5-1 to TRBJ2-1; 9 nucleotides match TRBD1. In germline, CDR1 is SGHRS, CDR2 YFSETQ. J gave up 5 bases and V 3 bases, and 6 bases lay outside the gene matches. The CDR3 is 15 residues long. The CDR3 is CASSSNRGLNNEQFF. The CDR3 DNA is TGCGCCAGCAGCTCAAACAGGGGGCTCAACAATGAGCAGTTCTTC.

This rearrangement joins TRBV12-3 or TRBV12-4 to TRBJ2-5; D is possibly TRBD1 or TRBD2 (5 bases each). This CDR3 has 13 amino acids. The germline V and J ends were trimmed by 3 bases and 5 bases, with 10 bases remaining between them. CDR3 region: CASSFKGSETQYF. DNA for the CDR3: TGTGCCAGCAGTTTTAAGGGGAGCGAGACCCAGTACTTC.

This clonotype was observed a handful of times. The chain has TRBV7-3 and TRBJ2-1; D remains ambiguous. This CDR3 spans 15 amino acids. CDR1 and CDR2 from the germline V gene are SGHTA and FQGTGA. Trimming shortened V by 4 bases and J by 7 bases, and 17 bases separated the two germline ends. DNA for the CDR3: TGTGCCAGCAGCTCCGGAGCCCGGCGTACGAATGAGCAGTTCTTC. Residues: CASSSGARRTNEQFF.

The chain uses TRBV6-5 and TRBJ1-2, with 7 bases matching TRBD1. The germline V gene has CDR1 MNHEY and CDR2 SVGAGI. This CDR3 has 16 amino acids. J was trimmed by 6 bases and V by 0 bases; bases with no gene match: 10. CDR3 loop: CASSYSPPETGNGYTF. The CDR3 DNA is TGTGCCAGCAGTTACTCACCTCCCGAGACAGGGAATGGCTACACCTTC.

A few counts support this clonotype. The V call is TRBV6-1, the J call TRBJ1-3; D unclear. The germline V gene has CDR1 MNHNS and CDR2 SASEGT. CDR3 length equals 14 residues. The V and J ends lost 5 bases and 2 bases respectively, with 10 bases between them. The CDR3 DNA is TGTGCCAGCAGTAGATCGGTGACTGGAAACACCATATATTTT. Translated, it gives CASSRSVTGNTIYF.

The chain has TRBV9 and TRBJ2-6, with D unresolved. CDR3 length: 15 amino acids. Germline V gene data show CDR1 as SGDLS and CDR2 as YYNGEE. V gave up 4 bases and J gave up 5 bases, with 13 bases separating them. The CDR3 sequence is CASSLRSGRANVLTF. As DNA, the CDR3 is TGTGCCAGCAGCCTCAGGTCGGGTCGGGCCAACGTCCTGACTTTC.

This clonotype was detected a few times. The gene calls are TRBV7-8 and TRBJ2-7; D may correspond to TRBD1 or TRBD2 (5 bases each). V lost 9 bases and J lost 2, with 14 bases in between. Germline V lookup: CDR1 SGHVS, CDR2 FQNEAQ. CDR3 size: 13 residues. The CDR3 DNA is TGTGCCAGTAACCGGGACGCCGCCTACGAGCAGTACTTC. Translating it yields CASNRDAAYEQYF.